The 7 T cell receptor beta chains in this list originate from one sample, sequenced in a study of human T cells and chemical hapten exposure. MiXCR, run by TCRdb on the RACE reads, gives a single entry per CDR3 protein. The sample lists 50,000 to 60,000 distinct CDR3 sequences, under 15% occurring once. Time point reported: patch test 3, about 24 weeks after DPC sensitization. Treatment noted: therapeutic diphenylcyclopropenone sensitization with weekly scalp DPC. The input for sequencing was whole blood, taken in connection with sensitization to the hapten diphenylcyclopropenone (DPC). These receptors came from a young man with alopecia areata. Some clones in this sample may be carry-over from other donors' samples.

In its sample, this clonotype was seen many times. This chain connects TRBV28 to TRBJ2-5; no definite D call. Deletions cut 8 bases from V and 8 bases from J, with 18 bases between. The CDR3 runs 13 residues. Germline-derived CDR1 and CDR2 are MDHEN and SYDVKM. CDR3 protein: CASGLHRRPTQYF. The CDR3 nucleotides are TGTGCCAGCGGCCTTCACCGACGTCCTACCCAGTACTTC.

The chain has TRBV7-6 and TRBJ2-5, with 8 positions matching TRBD2. The junction had 4 bases not matched to a gene; V was cut back by 5 bases and J by 5 bases. CDR1 and CDR2 from the germline V gene are SGHVS and FNYEAQ. This CDR3 is built from 13 residues. DNA for the CDR3: TGTGCCAGCAGCCGGGGGGGCTTGGAGACCCAGTACTTC. Its translation is CASSRGGLETQYF.

This clonotype was seen many times. The J gene is TRBJ2-1, the V gene TRBV12-3 or TRBV12-4; no clear D gene. The CDR3 loop spans 15 amino acids. The V and J ends lost 2 bases and 9 bases respectively, with 17 bases between them. In nucleotides, the CDR3 is TGTGCCAGCAGTTTACCCCGGGTCGCCTCCGGTGAGCAGTTCTTC. It specifies CASSLPRVASGEQFF.

This chain joins TRBV5-4 and TRBJ2-4; 8 positions match TRBD1. V lost 2 bases and J lost 5; bases outside the gene matches: 6. The CDR3 spans 15 residues. Germline V gene sequence: CDR1 SGHNT, CDR2 YYREEE (reference sequence). The CDR3 region is CASSLAGGLQNIQYF. The CDR3, as DNA: TGTGCCAGCAGCTTAGCAGGGGGCCTCCAAAACATTCAGTACTTC. Full variable domain (rest looked up from reference TRBV5-4 and TRBJ2-4): ETGVTQSPTHLIKTRGQQVTLRCSSQSGHNTVSWYQQALGQGPQFIFQYYREEENGRGNFPPRFSGLQFPNYSSELNVNALELDDSALYLCASSLAGGLQNIQYFGAGTRLSVL.

The sample holds many counts of this clonotype. The chain uses TRBV11-2 and TRBJ2-3; 9 bases match TRBD1. This CDR3 region has 17 residues. The trim removed 5 bases at V and 3 bases at J, leaving 12 bases unmatched. CDR1 and CDR2 from the germline V gene are SGHAT and FQNNGV. DNA for the CDR3: TGTGCCAGCAGCCAAACGACCGGGACAGGGATGACAGATACGCAGTATTTT. It specifies CASSQTTGTGMTDTQYF.

This clonotype was seen more than once but under ten times. This chain uses TRBV27 with TRBJ1-3; no clear D. The CDR3 is 11 residues long. Trimming took off 8 bases at V and 4 bases at J, with 6 bases between the two ends. Germline-derived CDR1 and CDR2 are MNHEY and SMNVEV (reference sequence). The chain's CDR3 is CASRTGNTIYF. CDR3 nucleotide sequence: TGTGCCAGCCGTACGGGAAACACCATATATTTT.

This clonotype was seen more than once but under ten times. The chain couples TRBV20-1 to TRBJ2-4; D gene uncertain. The CDR3 totals 14 residues. The germline V and J ends were trimmed by 5 bases and 2 bases, with 13 bases remaining between them. The germline gives CDR1 DFQATT, CDR2 SNEGSKA (reference sequence). CDR3 in DNA: TGCAGTGCTCATTACCCGCTTACCAAAAACATTCAGTACTTC. It translates to CSAHYPLTKNIQYF.